Only a few counts were recorded for the clone carrying this T cell receptor (beta chain). These data belong to a study of regulatory T cells in long-lasting Graves disease. The CDR3 has 15 amino acids. Germline values: CDR1 LNHDA, CDR2 SQIVND (reference sequence). J lost 2 bases, V lost 8 bases, and 12 bases had no gene match. Time point in this sample: newly diagnosed GD, antithyroid drugs for less than 3 months. Following extraction of RNA from PBMCs, that RNA was used to make the TCR library. Arm-PCR of CDR3 regions and iRepertoire HTBI primers were used to build TCR beta libraries. TCRdb re-called the multiplex PCR reads with MiXCR, one entry per CDR3 protein. The sample carries 500,000 or so distinct CDR3 sequences, around 15% recorded once. The same sample was also studied in work on T cells in Graves' hyperthyroidism and ophthalmopathy.

This chain joins TRBV19 and TRBJ2-7; 7 bases fit TRBD1. The sequenced sample was peripheral blood mononuclear cells (PBMCs), obtained at new diagnosis, from a patient treated with antithyroid drugs. The sequence was collected from a man aged 35 to 55 with Graves disease. The CDR3 nucleotides read TGTGCCAGTCGGAATACCGCGACAGGGCCCTACGAGCAGTACTTC. Amino acids: CASRNTATGPYEQYF.